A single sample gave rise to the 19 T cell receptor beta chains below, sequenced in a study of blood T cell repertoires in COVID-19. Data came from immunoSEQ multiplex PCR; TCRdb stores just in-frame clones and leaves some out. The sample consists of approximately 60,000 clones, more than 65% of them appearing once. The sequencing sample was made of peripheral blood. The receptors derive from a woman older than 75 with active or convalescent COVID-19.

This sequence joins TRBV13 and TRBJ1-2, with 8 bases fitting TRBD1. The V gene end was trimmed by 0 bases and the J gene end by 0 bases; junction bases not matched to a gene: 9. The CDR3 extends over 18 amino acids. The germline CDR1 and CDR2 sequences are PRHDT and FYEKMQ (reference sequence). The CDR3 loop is CASSLGGDRMGANYGYTF. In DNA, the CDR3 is TGTGCCAGCAGCTTAGGTGGGGACAGGATGGGCGCTAACTATGGCTACACCTTC. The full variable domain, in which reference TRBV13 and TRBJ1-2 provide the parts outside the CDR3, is AAGVIQSPRHLIKEKRETATLKCYPIPRHDTVYWYQQGPGQDPQFLISFYEKMQSDKGSIPDRFSAQQFSDYHSELNMSSLELGDSALYFCASSLGGDRMGANYGYTFGSGTRLTVV.

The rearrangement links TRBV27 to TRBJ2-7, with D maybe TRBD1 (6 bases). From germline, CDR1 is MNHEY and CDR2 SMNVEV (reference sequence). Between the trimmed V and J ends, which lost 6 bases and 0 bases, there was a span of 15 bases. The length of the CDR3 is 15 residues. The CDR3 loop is CASSFLRTDSYEQYF. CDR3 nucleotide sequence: TGTGCCAGCAGCTTTCTTCGGACAGACTCCTACGAGCAGTACTTC.

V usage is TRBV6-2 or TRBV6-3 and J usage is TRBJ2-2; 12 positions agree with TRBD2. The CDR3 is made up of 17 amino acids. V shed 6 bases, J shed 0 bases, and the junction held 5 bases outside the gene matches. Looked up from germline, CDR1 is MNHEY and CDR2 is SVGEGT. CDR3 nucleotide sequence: TGTGCCAGCAGCCCACTAGCGGGGGGATCGAACACCGGGGAGCTGTTTTTT. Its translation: CASSPLAGGSNTGELFF.

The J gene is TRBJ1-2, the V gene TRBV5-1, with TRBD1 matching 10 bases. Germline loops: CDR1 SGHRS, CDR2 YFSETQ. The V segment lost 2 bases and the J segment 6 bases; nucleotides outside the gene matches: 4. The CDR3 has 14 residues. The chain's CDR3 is CASSFSGTGDGYTF. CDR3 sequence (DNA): TGCGCCAGCAGCTTTTCCGGGACAGGGGATGGCTACACCTTC. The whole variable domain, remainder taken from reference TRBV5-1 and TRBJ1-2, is KAGVTQTPRYLIKTRGQQVTLSCSPISGHRSVSWYQQTPGQGLQFLFEYFSETQRNKGNFPGRFSGRQFSNSRSEMNVSTLELGDSALYLCASSFSGTGDGYTFGSGTRLTVV.

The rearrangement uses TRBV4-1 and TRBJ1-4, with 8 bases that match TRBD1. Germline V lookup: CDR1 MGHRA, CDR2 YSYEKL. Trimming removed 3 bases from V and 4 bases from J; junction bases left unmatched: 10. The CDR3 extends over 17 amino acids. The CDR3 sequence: CASSQTGQGVDNEKLFF. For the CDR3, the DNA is TGCGCCAGCAGCCAGACCGGACAGGGTGTTGATAATGAAAAACTGTTTTTT.

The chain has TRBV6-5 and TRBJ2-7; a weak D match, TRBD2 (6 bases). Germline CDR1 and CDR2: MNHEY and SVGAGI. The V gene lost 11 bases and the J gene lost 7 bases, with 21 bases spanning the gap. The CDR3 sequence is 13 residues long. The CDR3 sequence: CAGRLELRGEQYF. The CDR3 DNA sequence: TGTGCCGGACGACTAGAGCTACGAGGGGAGCAGTACTTC.

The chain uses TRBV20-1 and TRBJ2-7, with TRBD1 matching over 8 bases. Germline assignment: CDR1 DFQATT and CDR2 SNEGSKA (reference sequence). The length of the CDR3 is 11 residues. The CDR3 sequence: CRTDRGGEQYF. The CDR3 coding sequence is TGCAGAACTGACAGGGGAGGTGAGCAGTACTTC.

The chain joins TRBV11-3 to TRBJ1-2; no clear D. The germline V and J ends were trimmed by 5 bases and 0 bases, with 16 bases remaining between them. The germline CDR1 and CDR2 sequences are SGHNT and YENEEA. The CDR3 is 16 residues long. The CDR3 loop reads CASSPGSLWSNYGYTF. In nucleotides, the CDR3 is TGTGCCAGCAGCCCGGGATCACTTTGGTCTAACTATGGCTACACCTTC.

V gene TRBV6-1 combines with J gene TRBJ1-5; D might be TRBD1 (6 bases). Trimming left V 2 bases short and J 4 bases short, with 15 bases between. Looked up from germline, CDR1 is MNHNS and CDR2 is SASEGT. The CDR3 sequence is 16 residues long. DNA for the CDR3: TGTGCCAGCAGTGAACTCGGCAGGGGCCGTAATCAGCCCCAGCATTTT. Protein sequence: CASSELGRGRNQPQHF.

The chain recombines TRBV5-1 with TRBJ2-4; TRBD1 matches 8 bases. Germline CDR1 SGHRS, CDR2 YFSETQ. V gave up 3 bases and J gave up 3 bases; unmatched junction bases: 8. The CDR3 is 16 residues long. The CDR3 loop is CASSSQGAGGKNIQYF. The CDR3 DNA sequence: TGCGCCAGCAGCTCGCAGGGGGCAGGAGGCAAAAACATTCAGTACTTC.

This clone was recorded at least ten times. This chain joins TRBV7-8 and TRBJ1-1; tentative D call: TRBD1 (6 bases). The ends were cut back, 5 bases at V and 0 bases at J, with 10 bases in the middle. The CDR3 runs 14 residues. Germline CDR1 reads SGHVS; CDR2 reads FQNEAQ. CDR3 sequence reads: CASSRTDMNTEAFF. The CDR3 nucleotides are TGTGCCAGCAGCCGGACAGACATGAACACTGAAGCTTTCTTT.

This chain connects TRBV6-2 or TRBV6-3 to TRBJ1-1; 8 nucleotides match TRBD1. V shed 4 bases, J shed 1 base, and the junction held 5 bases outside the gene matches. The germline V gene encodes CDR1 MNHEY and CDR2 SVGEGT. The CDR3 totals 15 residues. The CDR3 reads CASSSGTGSNTEAFF. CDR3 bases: TGTGCCAGCAGTTCCGGGACAGGATCGAACACTGAAGCTTTCTTT.

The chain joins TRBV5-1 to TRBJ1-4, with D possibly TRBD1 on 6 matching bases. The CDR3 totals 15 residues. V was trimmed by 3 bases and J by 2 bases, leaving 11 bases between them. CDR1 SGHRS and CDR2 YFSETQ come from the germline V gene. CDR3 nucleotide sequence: TGCGCCAGCAGCTGGGCGGACAGCACTAATGAAAAACTGTTTTTT. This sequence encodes CASSWADSTNEKLFF.

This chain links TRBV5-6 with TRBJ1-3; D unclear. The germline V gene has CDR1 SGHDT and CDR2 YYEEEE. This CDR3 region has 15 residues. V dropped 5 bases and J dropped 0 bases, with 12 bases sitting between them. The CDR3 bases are TGTGCCAGCAGGTCTAGGACTACCTCTGGAAACACCATATATTTT. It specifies CASRSRTTSGNTIYF.

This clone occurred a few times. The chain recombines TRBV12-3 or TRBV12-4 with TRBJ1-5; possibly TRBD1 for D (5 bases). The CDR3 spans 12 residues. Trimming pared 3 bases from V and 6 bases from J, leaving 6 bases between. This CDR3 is CASSFQGQPQHF. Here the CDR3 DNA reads TGTGCCAGCAGTTTCCAGGGTCAGCCCCAGCATTTT.

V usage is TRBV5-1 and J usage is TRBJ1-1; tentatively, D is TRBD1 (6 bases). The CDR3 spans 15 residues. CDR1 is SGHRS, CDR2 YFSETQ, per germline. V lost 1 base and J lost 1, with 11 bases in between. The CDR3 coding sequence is TGCGCCAGCAGCTTGAACCAGGGGCCGAACACTGAAGCTTTCTTT. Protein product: CASSLNQGPNTEAFF. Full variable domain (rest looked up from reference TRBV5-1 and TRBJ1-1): KAGVTQTPRYLIKTRGQQVTLSCSPISGHRSVSWYQQTPGQGLQFLFEYFSETQRNKGNFPGRFSGRQFSNSRSEMNVSTLELGDSALYLCASSLNQGPNTEAFFGQGTRLTVV.

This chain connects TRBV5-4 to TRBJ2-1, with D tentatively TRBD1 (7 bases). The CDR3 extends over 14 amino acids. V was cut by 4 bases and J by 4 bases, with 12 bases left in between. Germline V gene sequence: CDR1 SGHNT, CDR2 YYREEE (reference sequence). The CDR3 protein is CASSPPGGYNEQFF. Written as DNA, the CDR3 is TGTGCCAGCAGCCCCCCAGGGGGGTACAATGAGCAGTTCTTC.

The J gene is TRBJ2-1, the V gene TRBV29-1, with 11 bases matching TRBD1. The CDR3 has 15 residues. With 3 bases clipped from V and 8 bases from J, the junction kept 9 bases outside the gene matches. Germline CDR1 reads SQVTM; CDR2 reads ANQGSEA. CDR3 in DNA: TGCAGCGTTGAGATGGGACAGGGGGGGGATGATGAGCAGTTCTTC. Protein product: CSVEMGQGGDDEQFF.

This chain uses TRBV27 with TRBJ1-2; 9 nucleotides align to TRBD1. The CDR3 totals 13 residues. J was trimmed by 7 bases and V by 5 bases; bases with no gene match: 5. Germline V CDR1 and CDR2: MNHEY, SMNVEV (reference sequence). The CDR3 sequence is CASSQGQGVGYTF. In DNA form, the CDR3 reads TGTGCCAGCAGTCAGGGACAGGGCGTTGGCTACACCTTC.